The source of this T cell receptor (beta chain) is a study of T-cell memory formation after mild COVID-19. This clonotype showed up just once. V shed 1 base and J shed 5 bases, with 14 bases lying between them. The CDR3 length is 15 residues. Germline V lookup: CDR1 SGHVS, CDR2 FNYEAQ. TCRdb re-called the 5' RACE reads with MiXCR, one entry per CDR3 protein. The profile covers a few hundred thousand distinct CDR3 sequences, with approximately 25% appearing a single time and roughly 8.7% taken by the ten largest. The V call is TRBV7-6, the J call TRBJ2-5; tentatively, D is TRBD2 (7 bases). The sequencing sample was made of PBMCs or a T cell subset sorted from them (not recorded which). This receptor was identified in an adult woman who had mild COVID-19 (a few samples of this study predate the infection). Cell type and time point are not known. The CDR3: CASSLVVGGPETQYF. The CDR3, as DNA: TGTGCCAGCAGCTTAGTGGTGGGGGGGCCGGAGACCCAGTACTTC.